Presented here are 7 T cell receptor beta chains from one specimen sequenced in a study of T cell responses to AZD1222 COVID-19 vaccine (dated by TCRdb to the early 2020s). The library was built by means of the immunoSEQ multiplex PCR assay. TCRdb provides this immuneACCESS table in a form limited to in-frame rearrangements. Some clones are lacking; in checked studies, under half of them reflect an unresolved V gene, and why the rest are absent is not known. In this sample the table shows 75,000 to 90,000 clones, roughly 82% of which occur a single time. The leading ten clones occupy more than 8.5% of the sample. This specimen's time point label, per the study, means: baseline before first vaccination. The sample in question was peripheral blood, obtained on day 0 of AZD1222 vaccination. These receptors were obtained from an adult in good health.

The rearrangement links TRBV14 to TRBJ2-6, with D uncertain. The V end lost 0 bases, the J end lost 0 bases, and 9 bases lay between the germline ends. CDR1 is SGHDN, CDR2 FVKESK, per germline. The CDR3 has 17 amino acids. The CDR3 protein is CASSQDKRVSGANVLTF. In DNA form, the CDR3 reads TGTGCCAGCAGCCAAGATAAAAGGGTCTCTGGGGCCAACGTCCTGACTTTC.

This clone was detected ten times or more. The junction departs from the called germline gene at one end, perhaps through a read error. The V call is TRBV30, the J call TRBJ2-5; 8 bases map to TRBD2. The CDR3 runs to 13 residues. Germline-derived CDR1 and CDR2 are GTSNPN and SVGIG (reference sequence). The CDR3, as DNA: TGTGCCTGGAGCAACGGGCTAGCGGGCCCCTGGGACTTC. It yields the protein CAWSNGLAGPWDF.

CDR3 region: CASSYGEYSGYTF. The CDR3 DNA follows: TGTGCCAGCAGTTACGGGGAATATAGTGGCTACACCTTC. The chain joins TRBV6-5 to TRBJ1-2; D unclear. This CDR3 has 13 amino acids. Germline V gives CDR1 MNHEY, CDR2 SVGAGI. The V end lost 2 bases, the J end lost 7 bases, and 11 bases lay between the germline ends.

This chain joins TRBV27 and TRBJ2-1; TRBD2 matches 8 bases. Germline V gene lookup returns CDR1 MNHEY and CDR2 SMNVEV (reference sequence). The J segment lost 2 bases and the V segment lost 0 bases, leaving 3 bases of the junction unmatched. This CDR3 is built from 16 residues. CDR3 nucleotide sequence: TGTGCCAGCAGTTTATCAGCGGGAGAGGCCTACAATGAGCAGTTCTTC. This gives the protein CASSLSAGEAYNEQFF.

This clone has only a few counts. CDR3: CASSLDLRDRGSYTF. The CDR3 bases are TGTGCCAGCAGCTTAGACCTCCGGGACAGGGGGAGCTACACCTTC. The V and J genes are TRBV7-8 and TRBJ1-2; 11 positions agree with TRBD1. The CDR3 totals 15 residues. Germline V CDR1 and CDR2: SGHVS, FQNEAQ. J was trimmed by 9 bases and V by 1 base; bases with no gene match: 7.

The V and J genes are TRBV11-2 and TRBJ2-7; 10 bases align to TRBD2. Unmatched junction bases numbered 12, after V lost 5 bases and J lost 2 bases. This CDR3 comprises 17 residues. Germline CDR1 reads SGHAT; CDR2 reads FQNNGV. CDR3 region: CASSSDSLAGVPYEQYF. Written as DNA, the CDR3 is TGTGCCAGCAGCAGCGATTCCCTAGCGGGAGTCCCCTACGAGCAGTACTTC.

The rearrangement joins TRBV28 to TRBJ2-7; D is possibly TRBD2 (7 bases). The CDR3 has 15 residues. Looked up from germline, CDR1 is MDHEN and CDR2 is SYDVKM. V lost 2 bases and J lost 1, with 12 bases in between. The CDR3 DNA follows: TGTGCCAGCAGTTTAGCGGGGGCTACGTCCTACGAGCAGTACTTC. Protein product: CASSLAGATSYEQYF.